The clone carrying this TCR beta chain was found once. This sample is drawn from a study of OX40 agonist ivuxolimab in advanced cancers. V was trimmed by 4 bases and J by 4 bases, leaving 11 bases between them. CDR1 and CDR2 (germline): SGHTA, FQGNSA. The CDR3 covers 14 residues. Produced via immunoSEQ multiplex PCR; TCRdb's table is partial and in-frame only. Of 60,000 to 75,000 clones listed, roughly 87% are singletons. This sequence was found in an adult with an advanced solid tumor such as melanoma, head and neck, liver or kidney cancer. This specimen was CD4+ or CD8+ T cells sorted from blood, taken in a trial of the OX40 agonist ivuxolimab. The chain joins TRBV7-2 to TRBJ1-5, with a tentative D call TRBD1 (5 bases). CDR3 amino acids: CASSWGSINQPQHF. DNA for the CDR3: TGTGCCAGCAGCTGGGGCAGTATTAATCAGCCCCAGCATTTT.